Shown below are 12 T cell receptor beta chains from a single sample sequenced in a study of blood T cell repertoires in COVID-19. Assay used: immunoSEQ multiplex PCR; TCRdb lists only in-frame clones, some missing. The data contain about 100,000 clones, roughly 87% of them seen just once; the ten biggest clones take up over 7%. The sample consisted of peripheral blood. Source of these receptors: a man aged 25 to 40 in a cohort sampled during active COVID-19.

The chain uses TRBV28 and TRBJ1-5, with 8 bases matching TRBD1. Germline trimming cut 2 bases from V and 6 bases from J; bases unmatched to any gene: 3. The CDR3 is 14 amino acids. Germline V CDR1 and CDR2: MDHEN, SYDVKM. CDR3 amino acids: CASSLGQGRQPQHF. The CDR3 region has the DNA TGTGCCAGCAGTTTAGGACAGGGTCGTCAGCCCCAGCATTTT.

The chain links TRBV11-3 to TRBJ2-3; 9 bases agree with TRBD2. Trimming removed 1 base from V and 3 bases from J; junction bases left unmatched: 5. Germline assignment: CDR1 SGHNT and CDR2 YENEEA. The CDR3 has 16 amino acids. Here the CDR3 reads CASSLGLAGSTDTQYF. In DNA, the CDR3 is TGTGCCAGCAGCTTAGGGCTAGCGGGGAGTACAGATACGCAGTATTTT.

This clone was counted once. The chain links TRBV6-7 to TRBJ2-1, with D perhaps TRBD2 (5 bases). Being an ORF, TRBV6-7 has a function that is uncertain. Trimming cost V 4 bases and J 8 bases, with 21 bases left between them. The CDR3 has 16 residues. Written as DNA, the CDR3 is TGTGCCAGCAGTTCTCCCCCCGGGGTAAAGTTCGATGAGCAGTTCTTC. This encodes CASSSPPGVKFDEQFF.

V is TRBV11-2 and J is TRBJ1-1, with TRBD1 matching over 12 bases. V lost 4 bases, J lost 6 bases, and 9 bases stayed unmatched. Germline V gene data show CDR1 as SGHAT and CDR2 as FQNNGV. The CDR3 runs to 16 residues. The CDR3 DNA is TGTGCCAGCAGCTCGACCGGGACAGGGGGCCTGGCTGAAGCTTTCTTT. Protein sequence: CASSSTGTGGLAEAFF.

The chain recombines TRBV9 with TRBJ2-6; no firm D call. The CDR3 has 18 residues. Germline V CDR1 and CDR2: SGDLS, YYNGEE. V lost 0 bases and J 0 bases, leaving 13 bases between the germline ends. The CDR3 DNA reads TGTGCCAGCAGCGTAGTTTCCGCAACAAGCTCTGGGGCCAACGTCCTGACTTTC. The encoded protein is CASSVVSATSSGANVLTF. The variable domain in full, completed from reference TRBV9 and TRBJ2-6, reads DSGVTQTPKHLITATGQRVTLRCSPRSGDLSVYWYQQSLDQGLQFLIQYYNGEERAKGNILERFSAQQFPDLHSELNLSSLELGDSALYFCASSVVSATSSGANVLTFGAGSRLTVL.

The V call is TRBV6-6, the J call TRBJ2-7; D might be TRBD2 (6 bases). Trimming left V 6 bases short and J 1 base short, with 19 bases between. This CDR3 spans 16 amino acids. The germline V gene encodes CDR1 MNHNY and CDR2 SVGAGI (reference sequence). This CDR3 is CASSERAGGTSYEQYF. CDR3 nucleotides: TGTGCCAGCAGCGAACGGGCCGGGGGTACGTCCTACGAGCAGTACTTC.

The V call is TRBV20-1, the J call TRBJ2-2; 7 bases agree with TRBD1. Losses at the gene ends were 3 bases for V and 6 bases for J; bases not matched to a gene: 13. Germline-derived CDR1 and CDR2 are DFQATT and SNEGSKA (reference sequence). This CDR3 contains 16 residues. In nucleotides, the CDR3 is TGCAGTGCTAGTGGTTCCGGATCACAGGGGCCCGGGGAGCTGTTTTTT. Translating gives CSASGSGSQGPGELFF.

The CDR3 DNA is TGTGCCAGCTCACCGAGACAGGGCTCCTACGAGCAGTACTTC. It encodes CASSPRQGSYEQYF. This chain uses TRBV18 with TRBJ2-7, with 7 positions matching TRBD1. The J segment lost 0 bases and the V segment lost 3 bases, leaving 2 bases of the junction unmatched. This CDR3 contains 14 residues. Germline loops: CDR1 KGHSH, CDR2 LQKENI.

The CDR3 nucleotides are TGTGCCAGCAGGGGGACTAGCGGGGGGACCAACACCGGGGAGCTGTTTTTT. Its translation is CASRGTSGGTNTGELFF. The gene calls are TRBV28 and TRBJ2-2, with 15 nucleotides matching TRBD2. The CDR3 totals 17 residues. Germline V lookup: CDR1 MDHEN, CDR2 SYDVKM. V trimming: 6 bases; J trimming: 2 bases; junction bases outside the gene matches: 4. Variable domain in full (rest from reference TRBV28 and TRBJ2-2): DVKVTQSSRYLVKRTGEKVFLECVQDMDHENMFWYRQDPGLGLRLIYFSYDVKMKEKGDIPEGYSVSREKKERFSLILESASTNQTSMYLCASRGTSGGTNTGELFFGEGSRLTVL.

This chain connects TRBV7-6 to TRBJ2-7, with TRBD2 as a possible D gene (6 bases). This CDR3 has 17 amino acids. The V gene's germline CDR1 is SGHVS and CDR2 FNYEAQ. The ends were cut back, 5 bases at V and 0 bases at J, with 20 bases in the middle. The CDR3 sequence is CASSPYGGTGSSYEQYF. The CDR3, as DNA: TGTGCCAGCAGCCCTTACGGAGGGACGGGGAGCTCCTACGAGCAGTACTTC.

This sequence joins TRBV2 and TRBJ2-7; 10 bases match TRBD1. This CDR3 has 15 residues. Germline trimming cut 6 bases from V and 1 base from J; bases unmatched to any gene: 6. The germline CDR1 and CDR2 sequences are SNHLY and FYNNEI. The CDR3 DNA sequence: TGTGCCAGCAGGGTAAGGACAGGGGGATCCTACGAGCAGTACTTC. This translates into CASRVRTGGSYEQYF.

The chain couples TRBV5-6 to TRBJ1-2; 10 nucleotides align to TRBD1. The CDR3 runs to 15 residues. The V and J ends lost 5 bases and 4 bases, in that order; junction bases with no gene match: 8. The germline V gene encodes CDR1 SGHDT and CDR2 YYEEEE. CDR3 nucleotide sequence: TGTGCCAGCAGTCGGGGGACAGGGGTACCCTATGGCTACACCTTC. Translation: CASSRGTGVPYGYTF.